Below, one TCR beta chain is given with its context. Its antigen is not identified. Trimming shortened V by 3 bases and J by 4 bases, and 12 bases separated the two germline ends. The CDR3 contains 14 residues. CDR1 and CDR2 (germline): LNHDA, SQIVND (reference sequence). The entry originates in a study of T cell responses to AZD1222 COVID-19 vaccine. Study-level findings and limits: Researchers took repertoire samples only after the peak T cell response had come.

Clones were sequenced by immunoSEQ multiplex PCR, and TCRdb holds only the in-frame ones, with some missing. The data show roughly 150,000 clones, with roughly 87% seen just once and approximately 5.9% held by the top ten. This clonotype originated in an adult who received the AZD1222 COVID-19 vaccine. The sample here was peripheral blood, taken 28 days after the second AZD1222 dose. V is TRBV19 and J is TRBJ1-2, with D possibly being TRBD1 (5 bases). This CDR3 reads CASSMVGQFYGYTF. The CDR3 region has the DNA TGTGCCAGTAGTATGGTGGGGCAGTTCTATGGCTACACCTTC.